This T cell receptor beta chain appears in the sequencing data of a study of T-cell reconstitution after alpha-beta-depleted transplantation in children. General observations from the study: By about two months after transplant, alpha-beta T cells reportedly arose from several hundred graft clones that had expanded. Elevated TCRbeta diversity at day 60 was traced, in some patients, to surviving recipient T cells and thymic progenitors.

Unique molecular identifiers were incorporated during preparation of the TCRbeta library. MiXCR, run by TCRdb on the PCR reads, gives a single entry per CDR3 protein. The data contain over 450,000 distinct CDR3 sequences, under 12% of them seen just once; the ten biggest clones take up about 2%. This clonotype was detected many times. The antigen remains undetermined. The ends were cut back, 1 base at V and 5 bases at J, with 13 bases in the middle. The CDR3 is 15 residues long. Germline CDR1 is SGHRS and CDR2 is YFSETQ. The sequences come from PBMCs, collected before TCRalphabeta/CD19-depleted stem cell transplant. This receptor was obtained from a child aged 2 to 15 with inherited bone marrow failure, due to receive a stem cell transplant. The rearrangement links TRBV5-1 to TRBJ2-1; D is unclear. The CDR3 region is CASSLNSASNNEQFF. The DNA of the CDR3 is TGCGCCAGCAGCTTGAATTCCGCGAGTAACAATGAGCAGTTCTTC.